The T cell receptor (beta chain) described here comes from a study of cytomegalovirus exposure and HLA in healthy donors (dated by TCRdb to about 2017). Regarding the complete study: An earlier analysis of some 550 of the donors reported 250 to 300 Gb of sequence data and more than 90 million unique TCR beta sequences from some 180 million T cells. To predict cytomegalovirus infection status, the study combined high-throughput TCR immunosequencing, statistical association of individual TCRs with disease status, and machine learning. HLA typing covered class I and class II loci at four-digit resolution. Donor age, sex, ethnicity and CMV serostatus were collected together with the repertoire data. Typing coverage differed by locus: A, B, C, DRB1 and DQB1 were typed in about 620-630 donors, DQA1 in approximately 520, DPA1 in 600 to 610, and DPB1 in just under 490. Every discovery cohort repertoire had been produced on one sequencing platform. About 310 gigabases of sequencing data and approximately 84 million unique TCR sequences were included in an early release covering roughly 600 HLA-typed donors. The study aimed to test whether cataloging public T cell receptors could reveal signatures of past pathogen exposure. Across under 500 genotyped donors of the cohort, an average of approximately 220,000 unique TCR beta nucleotide sequences per donor were sequenced, and roughly 20% of those sequences were non-productive. Roughly 5 DR-DQ haplotypes were handled as single units for association and clustering, since linkage in the cohort was strong. Genome-wide SNP genotypes for about 55% of the roughly 670 donors were used in a later genetic analysis, which treated that subset as a discovery cohort. To decide whether each TCR beta V gene segment behaved as functional or pseudogenic, an earlier analysis of approximately 600 of the donors relied on high-throughput TCR beta sequencing. Along with the roughly 670-subject first cohort, a separate validation cohort of 120 different subjects was used. In a later analysis, previously published TCR beta repertoires from several hundred donors were re-analyzed and high-resolution HLA genotyping was added so that TCR occurrence patterns could be studied. Of the 350 to 450 genotyped donors, over 80% were placed in the genetic ancestry cluster associated with self-reported Caucasian donors. Using immunosequencing, the study profiled T cell repertoires from roughly 650 subjects and related those repertoires to cytomegalovirus serostatus. Rather than drawing on any new phenotypic data, the later analysis identified candidate immune exposures from TCR beta sequences and the way those sequences occurred across donors.

Per the germline V gene (reference sequence), WNHNN is the CDR1 and SYGVQD is the CDR2. Trimming leaves V shorter by 5 bases and J shorter by 0 bases, with the junction holding 2 bases beyond the gene matches. The CDR3 covers 14 residues, taking in both the cysteine and the phenylalanine. Just CDR3 DNA is preserved here, 42 bases in frame from base 1. Library method: the immunoSEQ multiplex PCR assay. The multiplex PCR relied on a mix of 60 forward primers for TCR Vbeta segments and 13 reverse primers for TCR Jbeta segments. A multiplex PCR assay on genomic DNA amplified the CDR3 region of rearranged TCR beta genes. Amplified TCR beta libraries were sequenced as 87-base-pair reads on the Illumina HiSeq System. The authors' pipeline ran thus. In a later analysis, tens of millions of unique TCR beta chains were counted across the 650 to 750 repertoires, and roughly 11 million of these chains were shared by at least two donors. Raw reads were error-corrected and collapsed into unique sequences by a nearest-neighbor algorithm in which closely related sequences were merged to remove PCR and sequencing errors. CDR3 sequences were aligned to IMGT reference sequences to assign V, D and J gene segments. Each retained sequence needed at least a six-nucleotide match to both a V gene segment and a J gene segment. Rearrangements were called productive when the CDR3 lacked stop codons and stayed in frame with V and J; all others were non-productive. CDR3 was defined by IMGT convention, running from the second conserved V-encoded cysteine to the conserved J-encoded phenylalanine. The earlier analysis of fewer than 750 of the donors excluded sequences that lacked an unambiguous match to a single V gene segment. An earlier analysis of fewer than 750 of the donors classified V segments as functional when productive rearrangements were above 56.7% and as segregating when the standard deviation between donors was above 5%. A statistical classification framework was built to diagnose cytomegalovirus status from the catalog of TCR beta chain sequences. In a later analysis, TCR nucleotide sequences were compared against IMGT/GENE-DB human TR gene sequences so that V and J genes could be assigned. In a later analysis, CDR3 sequences and most-parsimonious VDJ recombination scenarios were assigned using the TCRdist pipeline. In a later analysis, every TCR beta chain was defined by the combination of its CDR3 amino acid sequence and its V-gene family, and reads without a unique V-gene family were dropped. A later analysis removed roughly 590 highly shared, low-generation-probability nucleotide sequences to deal with suspected cross-contamination and a sequencing artifact. For each public chain, a later analysis derived a clonal expansion index from normalized ranks of inferred template counts within each repertoire. A later analysis computed generation probabilities with a VDJ recombination model fitted to out-of-frame rearrangements, and checked the results against IGoR. Hypergeometric tests were used in a later analysis to score TCR-TCR, TCR-HLA and TCR-CMV co-occurrence, with a repertoire-size bias correction applied to the TCR pairs. In a later analysis, false discovery rates were estimated by permuting HLA or CMV assignments 20 times. In a later analysis, co-occurring TCRs were grouped using DBSCAN, with TCRdist sequence similarity added in when clustering inside HLA-allele-positive subsets. For co-occurrence clustering, repertoires with fewer than 30,000 or more than 120,000 public chains were excluded, along with roughly 5 repertoires with anomalous nucleotide sharing. Held by TCRdb, this immuneACCESS table contains in-frame sequences only and omits some clones. Under half of the omission traces to an unresolved V gene where checked; the cause of the rest is unknown. Clonal size and the V and J genes are those of that table, whereas D and trimming came from the DNA. A total of nearly 110,000 clones appear in this sample, 77% of them only once. The ten largest clonotypes hold more than 4% of the sample.

The cohort comprised some 730 healthy bone marrow donors. Cohort members were all nominally healthy when sampled, although unrecorded immune exposures were likely present. The donor tested CMV seronegative and was one of the 352 seronegative cohort members. Every donor gave a peripheral blood sample, and the peripheral blood mononuclear cells from that sample were used for TCR beta sequencing. Genomic DNA extraction from the blood cell samples was performed with the Qiagen DNeasy Blood Extraction Kit. Points the paper makes about the study in general: A later analysis associated 15,000 or so TCR beta sequences with specific HLA alleles at a false discovery rate of 0.05. A few of the identified cytomegalovirus-associated TCR beta chains were confirmed in vitro to be specific for cytomegalovirus antigens. Broadly in line with IMGT annotations, most TCR beta V segments showed up in productive rearrangements about 90% or about 30% of the time in an earlier analysis of approximately 600 of the donors. In both the original and validation cohorts, the classifier was reported to diagnose cytomegalovirus status with high specificity and sensitivity. Some IMGT-functional V segments, including TRBV6-2 and TRBV6-3, could not be distinguished by the 87-base-pair reads and were therefore excluded. It was suggested by the authors that the approach could potentially be generalized to other disease states and immunological phenotypes. An association between a missense DCLRE1C variant and V-gene and J-gene trimming of TCR beta chains was found in a later genetic analysis and replicated in an independent cohort. The presence/absence analyses assumed that sequencing depth was roughly uniform across donors, and that assumption may not be true. Linkage disequilibrium might explain the correlated functional status among segregating V segments, but an unknown experimental factor could not be excluded. Because HLA typing was missing for some donors at each locus, association tests included only the typed subset. For the cohort, immune exposure information was limited to CMV serostatus. In a later genetic analysis, fewer N-insertions in productive TCRs were reported among donors in an Asian-associated ancestry cluster than the roughly 700-donor mean. While some public TCRs were present in many individuals, most TCR sequences turned up only very rarely across donors. The earlier analysis of around 600 of the donors excluded about 16 rarely observed V segments, including chromosome 9 orphons, because counts were too low. A later analysis reported that several top co-occurrence clusters appeared linked to parvovirus B19, influenza, CMV and Epstein-Barr virus. This cohort had only TCR beta chains sequenced, and the lack of alpha or paired-chain data limited which features could be detected. In the study, 150 to 200 TCR beta chains were listed as associated with cytomegalovirus. In a later analysis, HLA-associated TCR beta chains showed more clonal expansion and lower generation probabilities than non-associated chains that were equally common. In a later analysis, TCR association rates were found to vary across HLA loci, with the most associated TCRs seen for DRB1 alleles and the fewest for HLA-C alleles. Most CMV-associated TCR beta chains appeared to be HLA-restricted in a later analysis, and the HLA associations seemed to be driven largely by CMV exposure. A further reported finding was that TCR beta sequences accurately predicted the HLA-A and HLA-B alleles for most subjects in the first cohort. A cluster of highly shared sequence variants was judged likely to represent a technical artifact of the sequencing pipeline. Strong co-occurrence of HLA alleles, especially DR and DQ, made assigning TCR associations to individual alleles difficult.

This clone was observed a few times. Its antigen is still unknown. Base qualities are not provided; no much larger clone lies one nucleotide away. The sequence was collected from a male donor in good health and CMV-seronegative. Recombination joined TRBV10-1 with TRBJ2-3; a stretch of 7 junction bases matches TRBD2. Sequencing was carried out using PBMCs. The DNA sequence is as follows: TGCGCCAGCAGTATTAGCGGGAGCACAGATACGCAGTATTTT. Its protein is CASSISGSTDTQYF.